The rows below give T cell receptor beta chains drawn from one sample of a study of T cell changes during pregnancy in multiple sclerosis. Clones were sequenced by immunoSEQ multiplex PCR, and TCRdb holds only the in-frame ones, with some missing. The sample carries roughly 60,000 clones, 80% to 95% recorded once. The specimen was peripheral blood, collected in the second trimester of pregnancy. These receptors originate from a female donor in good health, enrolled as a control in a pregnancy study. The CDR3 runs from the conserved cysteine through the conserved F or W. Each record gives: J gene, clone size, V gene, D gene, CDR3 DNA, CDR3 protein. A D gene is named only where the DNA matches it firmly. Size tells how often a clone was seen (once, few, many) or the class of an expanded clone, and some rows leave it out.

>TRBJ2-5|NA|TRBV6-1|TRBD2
TGTGCCAGCAATAAGCTAGCGGGACGCCAAGAGACCCAGTACTTC
CASNKLAGRQETQYF
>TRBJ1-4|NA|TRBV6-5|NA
TGTGCCAGCAGTTACTCGTGGGACATCTCCGAAAAACTGTTTTTT
CASSYSWDISEKLFF
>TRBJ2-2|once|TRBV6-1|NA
TGTGCCAGCAGTGGGGCTTATGACACCGGGGAGCTGTTTTTT
CASSGAYDTGELFF
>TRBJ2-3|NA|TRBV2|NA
TGTGCCAGCAGTCCGGGACTTAGCACAGATACGCAGTATTTT
CASSPGLSTDTQYF
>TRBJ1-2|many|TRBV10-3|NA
TGTGCCATCAGTGATGGGACACCCTCAAACTATGGCTACACCTTC
CAISDGTPSNYGYTF
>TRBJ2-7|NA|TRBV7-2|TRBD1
TGTGCCAGCAGCTTAGTGTGGGACCGGACAGGGAACGAGCAGTACTTC
CASSLVWDRTGNEQYF
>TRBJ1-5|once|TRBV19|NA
TGTGCCAGTCTTTCAGGGTATAACGCCCCCCAGCATTTT
CASLSGYNAPQHF
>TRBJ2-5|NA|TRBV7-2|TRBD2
TGTGCCAGCAGCCTATCGGGGGGAGAGACCCAGTACTTC
CASSLSGGETQYF
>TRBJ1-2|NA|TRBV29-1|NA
TGCAGCGTTGACGCGGGCCTTGGCTATGGCTACACCTTC
CSVDAGLGYGYTF
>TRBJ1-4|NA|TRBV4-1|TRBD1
TGCGCCAGCAGCCAAGTCGGGACAGGGAAAGAAAAACTGTTTTTT
CASSQVGTGKEKLFF
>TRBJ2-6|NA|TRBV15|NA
TGTGCCACCAGCAGAGGTGGGACTGCCGGGGCCAACGTCCTGACTTTC
CATSRGGTAGANVLTF
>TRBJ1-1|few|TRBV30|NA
TGTGCCTGGAGTGGACAGTGGGACACTGAAGCTTTCTTT
CAWSGQWDTEAFF
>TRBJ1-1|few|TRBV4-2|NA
TGTGCCAGCAGCCAAGTAACAGGGCGCATGAACACTGAAGCTTTCTTT
CASSQVTGRMNTEAFF
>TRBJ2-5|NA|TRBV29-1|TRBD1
TGCAGCGCCCCTCCAGGACAGGGTGACCAAGAGACCCAGTACTTC
CSAPPGQGDQETQYF
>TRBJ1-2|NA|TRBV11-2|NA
TGTGCCAGCAGCTTAGAGCCCGGAGGTCCCTATGGCTACACCTTC
CASSLEPGGPYGYTF